This T cell receptor (beta chain) appears in the sequencing data of a study of CD8+ T cells in alopecia areata. Across the study: Tofacitinib administration to treated patients was oral, at 5 to 10 mg twice daily. It was 6 to 18 months of tofacitinib, and then there were 6 months off drug.

In its sample, this clone was seen a few times. The V and J ends lost 0 bases and 6 bases respectively, with 7 bases between them. Germline CDR1 reads SGHRS; CDR2 reads YFSETQ. There are 13 residues in the CDR3. Stated treatment: oral pan-JAK inhibitor, 5-10 mg twice daily. RNA was extracted and reverse transcribed into cDNA as the sequencing template. The assay was immunoSEQ multiplex PCR, and TCRdb's table has in-frame clones only and misses some. There are about 210,000 clones in the sample; around two fifths occur only once, and 0.48% lies in the top ten. The receptor was derived from a human donor with alopecia areata. The material was CD4+ T cells sorted from blood, obtained around week 30, from a patient treated with tofacitinib. V usage is TRBV5-1 and J usage is TRBJ2-1, with D hard to call. CDR3 coding DNA: TGCGCCAGCAGCTTGGCCGGCAGCAATGAGCAGTTCTTC. This sequence encodes CASSLAGSNEQFF.